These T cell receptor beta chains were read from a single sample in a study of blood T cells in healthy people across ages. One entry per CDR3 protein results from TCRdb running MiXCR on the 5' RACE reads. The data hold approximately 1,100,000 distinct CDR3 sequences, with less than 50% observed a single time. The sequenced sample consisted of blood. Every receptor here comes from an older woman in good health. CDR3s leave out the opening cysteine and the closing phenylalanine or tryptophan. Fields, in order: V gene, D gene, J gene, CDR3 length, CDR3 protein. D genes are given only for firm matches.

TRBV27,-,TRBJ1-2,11,ASSEQGGYGYT
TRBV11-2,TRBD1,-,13,ASSRQGAWYYEQY
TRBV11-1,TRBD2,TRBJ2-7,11,ASSPSGGHEQY
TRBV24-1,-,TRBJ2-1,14,ATSDLEGVGLNERF
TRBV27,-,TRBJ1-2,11,ASTPNRNYGYT
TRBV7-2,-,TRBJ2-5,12,ASSPTGGKETQY
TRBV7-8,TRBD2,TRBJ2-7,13,ANSLRGSGAYEQY
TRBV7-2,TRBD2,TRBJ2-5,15,ASSPGTSGSFVRTQY
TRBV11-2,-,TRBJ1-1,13,ASSLDQFLGAEAF
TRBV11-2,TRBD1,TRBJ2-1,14,ASSLDWGQGINEQF
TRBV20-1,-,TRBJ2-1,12,SARQRVSYNEQF
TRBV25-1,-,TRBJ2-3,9,ASSGLQTQY
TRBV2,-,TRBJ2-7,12,ASSDASTGYEQY
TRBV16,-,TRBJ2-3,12,ASSQWANTDTQY
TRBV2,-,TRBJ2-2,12,ASSETTTAGELF
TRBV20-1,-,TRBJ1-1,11,SASRGSNTEAF
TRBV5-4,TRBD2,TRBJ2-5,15,ASSPGLAGGGEETQY
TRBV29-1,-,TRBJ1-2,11,SASDKGPYGYT
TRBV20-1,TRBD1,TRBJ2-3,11,SASDRGTDTQY
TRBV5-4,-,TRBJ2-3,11,ASNPRDIDTQY
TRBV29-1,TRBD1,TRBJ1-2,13,SVDPGQGEAYGYT
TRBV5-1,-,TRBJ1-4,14,ASSYGGGQLGEKLF
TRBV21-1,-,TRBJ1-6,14,ASSTQGQGRTAPLH
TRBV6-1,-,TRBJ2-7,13,ASSEMGNASYEQY
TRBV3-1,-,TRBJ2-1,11,ASSHRSYNEQF
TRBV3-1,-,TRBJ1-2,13,ASSGLVTSNYGYT
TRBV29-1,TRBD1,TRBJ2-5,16,SATRVGRGQEGQETQY
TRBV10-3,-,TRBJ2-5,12,AISEFRGQETQY
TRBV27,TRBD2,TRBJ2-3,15,ASSLKPTSGGKDTQY
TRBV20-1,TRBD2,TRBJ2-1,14,SAKRLTSGEYNEQF
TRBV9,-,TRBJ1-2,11,ASSVDGYYGYT
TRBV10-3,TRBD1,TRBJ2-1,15,AISDLDRASSYNEQF
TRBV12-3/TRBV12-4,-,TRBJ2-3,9,ASTKGDTQY
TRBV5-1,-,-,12,ASSFFRGSETQY
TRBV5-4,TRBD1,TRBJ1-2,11,ASSGQDFYGYT
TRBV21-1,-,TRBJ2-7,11,ASSTPPGYEQY
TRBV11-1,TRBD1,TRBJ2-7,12,ASSLTGFSYEQY
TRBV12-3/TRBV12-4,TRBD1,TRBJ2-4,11,ASEDRDKNIQY
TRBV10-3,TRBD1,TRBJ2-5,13,AISGRTGFQETQY
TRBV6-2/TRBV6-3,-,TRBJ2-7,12,ASSGASPYYEQY
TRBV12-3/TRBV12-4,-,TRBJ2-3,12,ASSLPSDGDTQY
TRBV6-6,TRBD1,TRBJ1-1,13,ASSYWNRGDTEAF
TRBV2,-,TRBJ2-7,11,ASKGLAAYEQY
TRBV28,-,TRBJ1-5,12,ASRNGAPREPQH
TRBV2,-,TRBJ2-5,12,ASKGGQYQETQY
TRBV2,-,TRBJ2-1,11,ASKDFPYNEQF
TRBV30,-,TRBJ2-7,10,AWSVGQYEQY
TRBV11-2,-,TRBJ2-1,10,ASSLELALQF
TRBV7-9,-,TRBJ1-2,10,ASSSSPRGYT
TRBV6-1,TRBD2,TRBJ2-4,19,AISEGLAGGVMTRAKNIQY
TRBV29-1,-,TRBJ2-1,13,SVDLSGTTGNEQF
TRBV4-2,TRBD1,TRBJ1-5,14,ASSQDPGTGNQPQH
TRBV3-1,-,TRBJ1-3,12,ASSQDLAGNTIY
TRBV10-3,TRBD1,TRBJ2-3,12,AISEPDRGLAQY
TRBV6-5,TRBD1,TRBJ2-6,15,ASSYNRGSSGANVLT